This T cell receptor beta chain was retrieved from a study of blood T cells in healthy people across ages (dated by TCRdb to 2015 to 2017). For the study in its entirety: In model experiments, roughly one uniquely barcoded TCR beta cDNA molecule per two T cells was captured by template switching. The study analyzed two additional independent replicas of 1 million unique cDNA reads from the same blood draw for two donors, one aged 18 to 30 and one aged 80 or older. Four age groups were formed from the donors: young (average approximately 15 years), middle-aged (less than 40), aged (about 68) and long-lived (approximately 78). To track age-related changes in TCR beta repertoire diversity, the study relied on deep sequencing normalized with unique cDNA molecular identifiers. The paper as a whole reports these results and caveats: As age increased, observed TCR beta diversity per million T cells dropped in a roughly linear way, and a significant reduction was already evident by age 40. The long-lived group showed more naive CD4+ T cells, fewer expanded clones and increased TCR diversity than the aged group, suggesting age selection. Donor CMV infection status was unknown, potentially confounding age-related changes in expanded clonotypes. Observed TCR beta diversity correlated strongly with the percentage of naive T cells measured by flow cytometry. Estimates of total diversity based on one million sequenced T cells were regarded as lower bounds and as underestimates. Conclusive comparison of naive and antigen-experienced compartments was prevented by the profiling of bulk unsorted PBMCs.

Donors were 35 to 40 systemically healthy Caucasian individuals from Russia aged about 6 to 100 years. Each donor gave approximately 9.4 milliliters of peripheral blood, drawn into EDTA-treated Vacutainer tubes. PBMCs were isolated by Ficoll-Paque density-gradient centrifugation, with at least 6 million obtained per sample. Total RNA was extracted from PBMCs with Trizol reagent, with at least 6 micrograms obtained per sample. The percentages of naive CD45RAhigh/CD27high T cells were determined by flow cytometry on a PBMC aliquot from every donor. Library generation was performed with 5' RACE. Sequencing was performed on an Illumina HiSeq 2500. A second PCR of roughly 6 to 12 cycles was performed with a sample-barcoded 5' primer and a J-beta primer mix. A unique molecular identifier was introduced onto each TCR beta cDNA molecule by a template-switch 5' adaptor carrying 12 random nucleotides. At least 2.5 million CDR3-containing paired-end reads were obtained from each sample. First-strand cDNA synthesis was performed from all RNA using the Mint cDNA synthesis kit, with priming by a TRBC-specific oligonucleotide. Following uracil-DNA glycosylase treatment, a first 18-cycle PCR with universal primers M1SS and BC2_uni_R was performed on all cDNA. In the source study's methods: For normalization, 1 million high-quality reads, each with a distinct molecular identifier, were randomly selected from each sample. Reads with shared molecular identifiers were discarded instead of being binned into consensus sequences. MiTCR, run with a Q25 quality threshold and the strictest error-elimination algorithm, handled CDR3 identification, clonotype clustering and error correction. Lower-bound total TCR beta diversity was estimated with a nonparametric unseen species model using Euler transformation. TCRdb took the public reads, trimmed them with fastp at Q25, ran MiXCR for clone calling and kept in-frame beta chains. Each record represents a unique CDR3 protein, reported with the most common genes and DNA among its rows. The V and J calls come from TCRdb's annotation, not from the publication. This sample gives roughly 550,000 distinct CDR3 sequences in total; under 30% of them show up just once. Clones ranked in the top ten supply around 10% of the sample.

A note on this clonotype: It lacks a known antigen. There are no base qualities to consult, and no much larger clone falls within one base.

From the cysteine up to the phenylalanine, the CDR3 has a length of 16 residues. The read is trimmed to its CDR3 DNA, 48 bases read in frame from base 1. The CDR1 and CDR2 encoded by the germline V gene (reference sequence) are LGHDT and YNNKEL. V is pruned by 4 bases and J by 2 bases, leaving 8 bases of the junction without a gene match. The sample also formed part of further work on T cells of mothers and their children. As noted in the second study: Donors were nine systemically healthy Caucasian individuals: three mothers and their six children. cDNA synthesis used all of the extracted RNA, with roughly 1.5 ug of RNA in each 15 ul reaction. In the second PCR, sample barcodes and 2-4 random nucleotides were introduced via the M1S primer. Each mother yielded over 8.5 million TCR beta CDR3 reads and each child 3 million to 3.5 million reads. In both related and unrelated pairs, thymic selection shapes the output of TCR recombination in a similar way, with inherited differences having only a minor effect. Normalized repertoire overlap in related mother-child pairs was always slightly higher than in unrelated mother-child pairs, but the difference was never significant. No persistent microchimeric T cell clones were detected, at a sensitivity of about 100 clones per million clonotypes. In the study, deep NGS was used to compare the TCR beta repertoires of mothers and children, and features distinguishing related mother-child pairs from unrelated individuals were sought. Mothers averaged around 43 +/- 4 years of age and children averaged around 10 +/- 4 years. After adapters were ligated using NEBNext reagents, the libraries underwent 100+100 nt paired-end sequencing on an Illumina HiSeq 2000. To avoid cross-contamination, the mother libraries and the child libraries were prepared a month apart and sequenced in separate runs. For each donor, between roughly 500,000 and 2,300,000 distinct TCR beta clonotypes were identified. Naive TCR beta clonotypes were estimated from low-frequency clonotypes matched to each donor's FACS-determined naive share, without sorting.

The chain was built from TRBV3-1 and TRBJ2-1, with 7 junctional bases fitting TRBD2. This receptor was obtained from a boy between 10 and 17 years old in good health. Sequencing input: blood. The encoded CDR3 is CASSPKAGVTYNEQFF. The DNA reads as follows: TGTGCCAGCAGCCCCAAGGCGGGAGTTACCTACAATGAGCAGTTCTTC.